These 4 T cell receptor beta chains were all obtained from the same sample, sequenced in a study of cytomegalovirus exposure and HLA in healthy donors. PCR was performed using 60 Vbeta and 13 Jbeta primers. Only in-frame clones appear in the TCRdb table, and some are missing; sequencing was by immunoSEQ multiplex PCR. The sample consists of 100,000 to 150,000 clones, 17% of them appearing once. What was sequenced was PBMCs. The origin of the receptors is a female donor in good health and CMV-seropositive.

V is TRBV29-1 and J is TRBJ2-1; the match to TRBD2 covers 11 bases. The germline V gene encodes CDR1 SQVTM and CDR2 ANQGSEA. This CDR3 has 16 residues. Trimming took 5 bases from V and 0 from J; bases not matched to a gene: 6. The DNA of the CDR3 is TGCAGCGTTTCCGGGACTAGCGGACCCTCCTACAATGAGCAGTTCTTC. As protein: CSVSGTSGPSYNEQFF.

The rearrangement links TRBV28 to TRBJ1-2, with a weak D call TRBD1 (6 bases). The germline V and J ends were trimmed by 6 bases and 7 bases, with 24 bases remaining between them. This CDR3 is built from 16 residues. Germline V gene lookup returns CDR1 MDHEN and CDR2 SYDVKM. This CDR3 is CASRRSGAGTSSGYTF. The CDR3 region has the DNA TGTGCCAGCAGAAGATCAGGGGCAGGGACATCTTCTGGCTACACCTTC.

This chain joins TRBV7-2 and TRBJ2-3; 7 bases are a match to TRBD2. V was clipped by 2 bases and J by 0 bases; unmatched bases: 8. CDR1 and CDR2 (germline): SGHTA, FQGNSA. This CDR3 has 17 amino acids. CDR3 nucleotide sequence: TGTGCCAGCAGCTTACTAAGGGACTACCCTAGCACAGATACGCAGTATTTT. Translated, it gives CASSLLRDYPSTDTQYF.

This clone occurred a few times. The chain recombines TRBV28 with TRBJ2-7, with 7 bases identical to TRBD1. There are 16 residues in the CDR3. Germline V gene sequence: CDR1 MDHEN, CDR2 SYDVKM. After removal of 1 base from V and 4 bases from J, the junction contained 10 bases not matched to a gene. CDR3 coding DNA: TGTGCCAGCAGTTTATCGACAGGGAATAGGATGTACGAGCAGTACTTC. Translation gives CASSLSTGNRMYEQYF.